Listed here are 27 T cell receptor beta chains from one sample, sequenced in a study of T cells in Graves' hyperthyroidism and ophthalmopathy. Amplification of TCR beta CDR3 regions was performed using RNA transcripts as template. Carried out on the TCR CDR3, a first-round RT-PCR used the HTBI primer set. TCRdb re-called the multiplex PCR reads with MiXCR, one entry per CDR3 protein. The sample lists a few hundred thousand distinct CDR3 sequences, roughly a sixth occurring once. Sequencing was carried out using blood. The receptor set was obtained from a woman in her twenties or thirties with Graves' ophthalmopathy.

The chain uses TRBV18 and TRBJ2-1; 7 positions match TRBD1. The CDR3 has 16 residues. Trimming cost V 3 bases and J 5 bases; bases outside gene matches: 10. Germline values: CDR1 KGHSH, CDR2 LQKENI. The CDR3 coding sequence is TGTGCCAGCTCACCCCAGATGACAGGGAACCACAATGAGCAGTTCTTC. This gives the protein CASSPQMTGNHNEQFF.

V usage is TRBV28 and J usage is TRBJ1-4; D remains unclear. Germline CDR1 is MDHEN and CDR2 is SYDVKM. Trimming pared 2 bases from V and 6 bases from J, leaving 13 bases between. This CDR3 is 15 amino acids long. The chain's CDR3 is CASSLGQVTYEKLFF. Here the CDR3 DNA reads TGTGCCAGCAGTTTAGGCCAAGTTACCTATGAAAAACTGTTTTTT.

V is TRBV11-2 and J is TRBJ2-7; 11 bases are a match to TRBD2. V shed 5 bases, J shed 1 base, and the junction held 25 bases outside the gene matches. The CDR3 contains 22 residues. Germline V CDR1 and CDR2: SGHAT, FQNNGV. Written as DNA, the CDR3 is TGTGCCAGCAGCATAACCCGGGACATCAAGACTAGCGGGGAGGCAATTTCCTACGAGCAGTACTTC. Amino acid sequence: CASSITRDIKTSGEAISYEQYF.

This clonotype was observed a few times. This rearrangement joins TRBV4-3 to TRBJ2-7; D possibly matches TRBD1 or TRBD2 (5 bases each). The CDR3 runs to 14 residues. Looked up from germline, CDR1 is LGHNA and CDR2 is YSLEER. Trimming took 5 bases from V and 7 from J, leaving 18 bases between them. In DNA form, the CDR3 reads TGCGCCAGCAGCTCAATGTTAGGGGACGGGGAGCAGTACTTC. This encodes CASSSMLGDGEQYF.

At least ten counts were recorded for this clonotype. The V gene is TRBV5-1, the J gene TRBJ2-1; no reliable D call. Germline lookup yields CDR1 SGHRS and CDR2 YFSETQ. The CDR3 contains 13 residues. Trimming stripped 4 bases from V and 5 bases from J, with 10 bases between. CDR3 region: CASSAPQHNEQFF. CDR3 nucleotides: TGCGCCAGCAGCGCCCCACAGCACAATGAGCAGTTCTTC. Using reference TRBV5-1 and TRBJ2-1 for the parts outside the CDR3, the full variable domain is KAGVTQTPRYLIKTRGQQVTLSCSPISGHRSVSWYQQTPGQGLQFLFEYFSETQRNKGNFPGRFSGRQFSNSRSEMNVSTLELGDSALYLCASSAPQHNEQFFGPGTRLTVL.

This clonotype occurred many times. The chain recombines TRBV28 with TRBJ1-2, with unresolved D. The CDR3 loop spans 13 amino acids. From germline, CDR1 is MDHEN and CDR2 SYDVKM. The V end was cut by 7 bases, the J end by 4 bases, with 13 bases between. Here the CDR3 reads CASNQENFYGYTF. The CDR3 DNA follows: TGTGCCAGCAATCAAGAGAATTTCTATGGCTACACCTTC.

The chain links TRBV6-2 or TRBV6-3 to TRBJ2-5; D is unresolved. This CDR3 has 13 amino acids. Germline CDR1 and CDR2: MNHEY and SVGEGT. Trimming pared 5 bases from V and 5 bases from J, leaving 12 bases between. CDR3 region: CASSRVSVETQYF. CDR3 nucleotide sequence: TGTGCCAGCAGTAGGGTATCGGTCGAGACCCAGTACTTC.

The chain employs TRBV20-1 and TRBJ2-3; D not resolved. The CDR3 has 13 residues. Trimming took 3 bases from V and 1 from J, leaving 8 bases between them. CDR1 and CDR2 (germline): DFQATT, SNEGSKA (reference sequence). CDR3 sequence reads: CSASKLGTDTQYF. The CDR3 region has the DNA TGCAGTGCTAGCAAGCTGGGCACAGATACGCAGTATTTT.

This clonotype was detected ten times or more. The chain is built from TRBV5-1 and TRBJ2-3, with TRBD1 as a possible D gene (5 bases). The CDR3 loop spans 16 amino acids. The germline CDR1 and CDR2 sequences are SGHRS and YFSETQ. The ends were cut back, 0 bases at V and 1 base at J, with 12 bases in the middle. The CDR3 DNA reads TGCGCCAGCAGCTTGGAACAGGTTGCCCGCACAGATACGCAGTATTTT. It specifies CASSLEQVARTDTQYF.

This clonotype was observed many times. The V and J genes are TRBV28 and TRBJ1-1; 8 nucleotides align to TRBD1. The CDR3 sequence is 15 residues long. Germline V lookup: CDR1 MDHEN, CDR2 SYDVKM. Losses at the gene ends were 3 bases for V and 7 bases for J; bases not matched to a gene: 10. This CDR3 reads CASSLFQGATGEAFF. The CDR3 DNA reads TGTGCCAGCAGTTTGTTTCAGGGGGCAACGGGTGAAGCTTTCTTT.

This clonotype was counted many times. The CDR3 protein is CASSWGNTEAFF. Here the CDR3 DNA reads TGTGCCAGCAGTTGGGGGAACACTGAAGCTTTCTTT. The rearrangement links TRBV2 to TRBJ1-1; D gene uncertain. This CDR3 comprises 12 residues. The germline gives CDR1 SNHLY, CDR2 FYNNEI. Between the trimmed V and J ends, which lost 5 bases and 1 base, there was a span of 5 bases.

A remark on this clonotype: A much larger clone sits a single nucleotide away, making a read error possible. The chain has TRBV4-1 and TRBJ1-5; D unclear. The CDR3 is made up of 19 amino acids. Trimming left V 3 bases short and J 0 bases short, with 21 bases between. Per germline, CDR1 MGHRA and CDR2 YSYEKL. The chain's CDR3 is CASSHPDPRGGGSNQPQHF. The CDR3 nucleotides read TGCGCCAGCAGCCATCCCGACCCCCGAGGAGGTGGTAGCAATCAGCCCCAGCATTTT.

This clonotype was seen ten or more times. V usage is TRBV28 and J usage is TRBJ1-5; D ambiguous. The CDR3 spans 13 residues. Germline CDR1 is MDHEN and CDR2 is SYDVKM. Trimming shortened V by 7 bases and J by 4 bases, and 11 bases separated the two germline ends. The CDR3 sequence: CASTTNMNQPQHF. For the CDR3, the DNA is TGTGCCAGCACCACGAATATGAATCAGCCCCAGCATTTT.

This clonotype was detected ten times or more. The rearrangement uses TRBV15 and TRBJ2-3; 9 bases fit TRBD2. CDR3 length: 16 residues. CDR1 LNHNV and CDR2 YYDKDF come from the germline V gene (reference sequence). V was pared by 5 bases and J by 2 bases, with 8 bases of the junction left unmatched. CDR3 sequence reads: CATSVSTSGDTDTQYF. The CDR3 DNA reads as TGTGCCACCAGCGTCTCGACTAGCGGTGACACAGATACGCAGTATTTT.

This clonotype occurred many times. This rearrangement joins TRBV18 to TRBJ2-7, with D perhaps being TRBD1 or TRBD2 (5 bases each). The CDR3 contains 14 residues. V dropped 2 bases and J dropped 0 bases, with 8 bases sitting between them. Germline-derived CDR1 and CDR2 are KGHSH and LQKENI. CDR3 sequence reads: CASSPRGDSYEQYF. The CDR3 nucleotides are TGTGCCAGCTCACCAAGAGGGGACTCCTACGAGCAGTACTTC.

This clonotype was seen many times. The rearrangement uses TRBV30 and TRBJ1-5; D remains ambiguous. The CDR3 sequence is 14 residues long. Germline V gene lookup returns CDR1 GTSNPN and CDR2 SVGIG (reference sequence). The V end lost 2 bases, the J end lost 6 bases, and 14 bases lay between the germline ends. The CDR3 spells CAWSSGGGGQPQHF. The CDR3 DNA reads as TGTGCCTGGAGTTCGGGAGGCGGAGGTCAGCCCCAGCATTTT.

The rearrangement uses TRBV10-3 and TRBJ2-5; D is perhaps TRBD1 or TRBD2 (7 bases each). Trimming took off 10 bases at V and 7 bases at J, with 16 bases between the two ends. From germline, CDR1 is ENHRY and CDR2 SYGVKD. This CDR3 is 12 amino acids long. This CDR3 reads CATWGEGATQYF. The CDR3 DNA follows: TGTGCCACCTGGGGGGAGGGGGCGACCCAGTACTTC.

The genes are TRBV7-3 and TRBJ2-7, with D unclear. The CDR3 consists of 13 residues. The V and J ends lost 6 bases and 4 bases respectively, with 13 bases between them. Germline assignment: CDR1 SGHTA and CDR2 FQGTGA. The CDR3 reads CASRAGPIYEQYF. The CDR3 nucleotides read TGTGCCAGCAGGGCCGGACCGATATACGAGCAGTACTTC. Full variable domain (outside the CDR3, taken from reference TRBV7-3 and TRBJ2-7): GAGVSQTPSNKVTEKGKYVELRCDPISGHTALYWYRQSLGQGPEFLIYFQGTGAADDSGLPNDRFFAVRPEGSVSTLKIQRTERGDSAVYLCASRAGPIYEQYFGPGTRLTVT.

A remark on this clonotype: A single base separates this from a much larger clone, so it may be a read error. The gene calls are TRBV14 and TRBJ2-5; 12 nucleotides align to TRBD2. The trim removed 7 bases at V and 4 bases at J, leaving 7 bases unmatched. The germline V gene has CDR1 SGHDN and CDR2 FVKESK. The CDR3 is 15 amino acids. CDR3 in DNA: TGTGCCAGCACGATTTTGACTAGCGGGGGAGAGACCCAGTACTTC. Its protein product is CASTILTSGGETQYF.

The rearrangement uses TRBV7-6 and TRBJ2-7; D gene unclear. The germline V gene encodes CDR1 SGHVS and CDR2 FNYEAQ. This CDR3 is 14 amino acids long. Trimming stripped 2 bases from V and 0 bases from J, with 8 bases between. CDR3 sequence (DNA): TGTGCCAGCAGCTTACGGTCATCCTCCTACGAGCAGTACTTC. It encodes CASSLRSSSYEQYF.

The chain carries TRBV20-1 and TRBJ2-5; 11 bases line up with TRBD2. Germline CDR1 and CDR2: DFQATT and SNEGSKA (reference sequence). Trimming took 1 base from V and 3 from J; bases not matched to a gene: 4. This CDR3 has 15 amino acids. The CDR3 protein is CSARGVSGREETQYF. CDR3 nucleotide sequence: TGCAGTGCTAGAGGGGTTAGCGGGAGGGAAGAGACCCAGTACTTC.

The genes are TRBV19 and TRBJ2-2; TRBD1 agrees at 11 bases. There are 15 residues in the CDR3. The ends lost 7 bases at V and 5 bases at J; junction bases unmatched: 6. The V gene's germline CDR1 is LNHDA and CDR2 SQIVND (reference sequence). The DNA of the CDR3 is TGTGCCAGTAAATTGGGACAGGGGGTAACCGGGGAGCTGTTTTTT. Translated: CASKLGQGVTGELFF.

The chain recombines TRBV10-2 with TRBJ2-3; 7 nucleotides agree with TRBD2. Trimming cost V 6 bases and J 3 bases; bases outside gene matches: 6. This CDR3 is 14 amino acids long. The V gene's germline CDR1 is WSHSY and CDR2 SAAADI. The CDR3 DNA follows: TGCGCCAGCAGCGTAGTCGGGAGGACAGATACGCAGTATTTT. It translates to CASSVVGRTDTQYF.

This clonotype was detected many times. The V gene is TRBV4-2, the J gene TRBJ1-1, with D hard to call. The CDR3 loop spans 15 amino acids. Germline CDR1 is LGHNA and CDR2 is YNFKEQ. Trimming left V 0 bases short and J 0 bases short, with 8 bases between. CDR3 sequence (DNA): TGTGCCAGCAGCCAAGAAGTAACGATGAACACTGAAGCTTTCTTT. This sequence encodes CASSQEVTMNTEAFF.

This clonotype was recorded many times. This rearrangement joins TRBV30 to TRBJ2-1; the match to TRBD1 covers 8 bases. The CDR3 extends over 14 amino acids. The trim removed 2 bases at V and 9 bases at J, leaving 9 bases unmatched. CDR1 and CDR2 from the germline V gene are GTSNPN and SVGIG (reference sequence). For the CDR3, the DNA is TGTGCCTGGAGTACCGGACAGGGAGGTTTTGAGCAGTTCTTC. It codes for CAWSTGQGGFEQFF.

The CDR3 DNA is TGTGCCAGCGCGGAGGGACGTAGCAATCAGCCCCAGCATTTT. Translated, it gives CASAEGRSNQPQHF. This chain joins TRBV25-1 and TRBJ1-5, with a tentative D call TRBD1 (5 bases). Trimming took 8 bases from V and 0 from J, leaving 11 bases between them. Looked up from germline, CDR1 is MGHDK and CDR2 is SYGVNS. The CDR3 contains 14 residues.

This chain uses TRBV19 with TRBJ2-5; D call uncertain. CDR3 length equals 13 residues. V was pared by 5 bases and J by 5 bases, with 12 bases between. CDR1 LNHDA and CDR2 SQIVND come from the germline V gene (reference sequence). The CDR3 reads CASSADPWETQYF. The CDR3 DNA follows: TGTGCCAGTAGTGCCGATCCGTGGGAGACCCAGTACTTC.